The 23 T cell receptor beta chains below all came from one sample that was sequenced in a study of blood T cell repertoires in COVID-19. TCRdb keeps only in-frame clones here, not all; method: immunoSEQ multiplex PCR. The sample has about 230,000 clones; 85% to 90% are singletons. Specimen: PBMCs or T cells enriched from blood (not recorded which). The receptors come from a young man who had recovered from COVID-19.

The gene calls are TRBV5-8 and TRBJ1-2; TRBD1 aligns across 7 bases. Unmatched junction bases numbered 11, after V lost 6 bases and J lost 3 bases. The CDR3 consists of 15 residues. Germline V CDR1 and CDR2: SGHTS, YDEGEE. CDR3 in DNA: TGTGCCAGCATCCCGACAGGGCAATATGACTATGGCTACACCTTC. Encoded protein: CASIPTGQYDYGYTF.

The chain carries TRBV12-3 or TRBV12-4 and TRBJ2-7, with unresolved D. Trimming removed 1 base at V and 6 bases at J, with 7 bases between. The CDR3 contains 12 residues. In DNA form, the CDR3 reads TGTGCCAGCAGTTTAGTCGAGTCCGAGCAGTACTTC. It is translated as CASSLVESEQYF.

The genes are TRBV5-5 and TRBJ1-5; TRBD1 is a possible D gene (5 bases). CDR3 length: 15 amino acids. The germline CDR1 and CDR2 sequences are SGHKS and YYEKEE (reference sequence). Trimming stripped 2 bases from V and 0 bases from J, with 9 bases between. The DNA for the CDR3 is TGTGCCAGCAGCTTAGGCCAGGGTAGCAATCAGCCCCAGCATTTT. Translating gives CASSLGQGSNQPQHF.

In this sample, this clone turned up once. This chain links TRBV3-1 (or the pseudogene TRBV3-2) with TRBJ1-5; TRBD1 might be the D (5 bases). Germline CDR1 LGHDT, CDR2 YNNKEL (reference sequence). V lost 5 bases and J lost 4, with 12 bases in between. This CDR3 region has 14 residues. The CDR3 here is CASSSAGGNQPQHF. As DNA, the CDR3 is TGTGCCAGCAGCTCCGCCGGGGGGAATCAGCCCCAGCATTTT.

This clone appeared a few times. V is TRBV5-1 and J is TRBJ1-4, with a weak D call TRBD1 (5 bases). Germline lookup yields CDR1 SGHRS and CDR2 YFSETQ. CDR3 length: 15 residues. V dropped 4 bases and J dropped 8 bases, with 18 bases sitting between them. The CDR3 nucleotides read TGCGCCAGCAGCGGGGGGACTCATCTTTGGGAAAAACTGTTTTTT. This gives the protein CASSGGTHLWEKLFF.

Only one count was recorded for this clone. The rearrangement joins TRBV5-5 to TRBJ2-7; 14 bases map to TRBD2. CDR1 is SGHKS, CDR2 YYEKEE, per germline (reference sequence). V shed 5 bases, J shed 2 bases, and the junction held 3 bases outside the gene matches. This CDR3 is built from 15 residues. The CDR3 reads CASSQGLAGAYEQYF. The DNA for the CDR3 is TGTGCCAGCAGTCAGGGACTAGCGGGGGCCTACGAGCAGTACTTC.

The V gene is TRBV5-1, the J gene TRBJ2-2; 7 positions match TRBD2. Germline V CDR1 and CDR2: SGHRS, YFSETQ. The CDR3 length is 15 residues. The V and J ends lost 4 bases and 8 bases, in that order; junction bases with no gene match: 11. For the CDR3, the DNA is TGCGCCAGCAGCCCGTTGGGAGGGCGACAGGGGGAGCTGTTTTTT. Translation: CASSPLGGRQGELFF.

This chain connects TRBV6-4 to TRBJ1-5; 9 bases are shared with TRBD1. With V trimmed by 3 bases and J by 5 bases, 5 bases remained unmatched. The germline V gene encodes CDR1 MRHNA and CDR2 SNTAGT. The CDR3 totals 15 residues. CDR3 nucleotides: TGTGCCAGCAGTGAGGGGGACAGGGTTTATCAGCCCCAGCATTTT. Its protein product is CASSEGDRVYQPQHF.

The chain combines TRBV7-9 with TRBJ2-7; D possibly corresponds to TRBD1 (5 bases). V was pared by 5 bases and J by 3 bases, with 20 bases between. The CDR3 is 16 residues long. CDR1 is SEHNR, CDR2 FQNEAQ, per germline (reference sequence). The CDR3 loop reads CASSTPRGRGNYEQYF. In DNA, the CDR3 is TGTGCCAGCAGCACACCCCGTGGTAGGGGTAACTACGAGCAGTACTTC.

This clone has a single count. The chain employs TRBV2 and TRBJ1-6, with D unclear. This CDR3 spans 14 amino acids. V dropped 7 bases and J dropped 5 bases, with 12 bases sitting between them. The germline gives CDR1 SNHLY, CDR2 FYNNEI. CDR3 in DNA: TGTGCCAGCATGAGCAGGTTCGATAATTCACCCCTCCACTTT. This codes for CASMSRFDNSPLHF.

This chain links TRBV10-3 with TRBJ1-1; D remains ambiguous. The V gene lost 2 bases and the J gene lost 0 bases, with 7 bases spanning the gap. From germline, CDR1 is ENHRY and CDR2 SYGVKD. The CDR3 length is 14 residues. The CDR3 DNA reads TGTGCCATCAGTGAGGGCAGAATGAACACTGAAGCTTTCTTT. It yields the protein CAISEGRMNTEAFF.

J is TRBJ2-5 and V is TRBV3-1 (or the pseudogene TRBV3-2); D possibly corresponds to TRBD2 (6 bases). Trimming pared 3 bases from V and 7 bases from J, leaving 12 bases between. CDR3 length: 13 residues. Germline V gene data show CDR1 as LGHDT and CDR2 as YNNKEL (reference sequence). The CDR3 DNA reads as TGTGCCAGCAGCCAGGAGACTAGTAGGACCCAGTACTTC. Its protein product is CASSQETSRTQYF.

This sequence joins TRBV27 and TRBJ2-2; 7 bases are a match to TRBD1. The CDR3 runs 14 residues. Germline V CDR1 and CDR2: MNHEY, SMNVEV (reference sequence). V was clipped by 4 bases and J by 6 bases; unmatched bases: 5. CDR3 loop: CASSYLQGSGELFF. The CDR3 DNA follows: TGTGCCAGCAGTTATCTACAGGGGTCCGGGGAGCTGTTTTTT.

The rearrangement joins TRBV7-8 to TRBJ1-5; tentative D call: TRBD1 (5 bases). CDR3 length: 14 residues. Trimming pared 5 bases from V and 6 bases from J, leaving 14 bases between. The germline V gene has CDR1 SGHVS and CDR2 FQNEAQ. CDR3 protein: CASSPWGDTQPQHF. CDR3 DNA sequence: TGTGCCAGCAGCCCATGGGGGGATACTCAGCCCCAGCATTTT.

The gene calls are TRBV5-1 and TRBJ1-2; the match to TRBD1 covers 8 bases. This CDR3 is built from 17 residues. The ends lost 4 bases at V and 8 bases at J; junction bases unmatched: 19. Germline values: CDR1 SGHRS, CDR2 YFSETQ. The CDR3 region is CASSARDRGHSAGGYTF. CDR3 bases: TGCGCCAGCAGCGCCCGAGACAGGGGTCACAGTGCGGGCGGCTACACCTTC.

The chain joins TRBV6-5 to TRBJ1-2, with D uncertain. V lost 6 bases, J lost 6 bases, and 20 bases lay in between. Per germline, CDR1 MNHEY and CDR2 SVGAGI. The CDR3 spans 15 residues. CDR3 nucleotides: TGTGCCAGCAGAACCGAACGGTTTACTAGGGATGGCTACACCTTC. Protein product: CASRTERFTRDGYTF.

This chain links TRBV4-1 with TRBJ2-7; D may be TRBD2 (6 bases). Trimming shortened V by 0 bases and J by 2 bases, and 11 bases separated the two germline ends. This CDR3 has 15 residues. The germline V gene has CDR1 MGHRA and CDR2 YSYEKL. This CDR3 reads CASSQDSGVTYEQYF. As DNA, the CDR3 is TGCGCCAGCAGCCAAGATTCGGGGGTAACCTACGAGCAGTACTTC.

The V and J genes are TRBV6-1 and TRBJ1-2, with D possibly being TRBD1 (6 bases). V shed 2 bases and J shed 5 bases, with 15 bases lying between them. The CDR3 covers 15 residues. CDR1 is MNHNS and CDR2 is SASEGT in the germline V gene. CDR3 bases: TGTGCCAGCAGTGAAATAGTAGGGGGTGTTTATGGCTACACCTTC. It yields the protein CASSEIVGGVYGYTF.

This chain joins TRBV7-9 and TRBJ1-2; 10 bases line up with TRBD1. Germline V gene sequence: CDR1 SEHNR, CDR2 FQNEAQ (reference sequence). After removal of 6 bases from V and 5 bases from J, the junction contained 9 bases not matched to a gene. The CDR3 spans 15 residues. CDR3: CASSWSGTGDYGYTF. For the CDR3, the DNA is TGTGCCAGCAGTTGGAGCGGGACAGGGGATTATGGCTACACCTTC.

The gene calls are TRBV10-2 and TRBJ2-2, with D possibly TRBD2 on 6 matching bases. Germline loops: CDR1 WSHSY, CDR2 SAAADI. The CDR3 is 15 residues long. V gave up 2 bases and J gave up 6 bases, with 13 bases separating them. CDR3 in amino acids: CASSEVPSAAGELFF. DNA of the CDR3: TGCGCCAGCAGTGAGGTGCCTAGCGCAGCCGGGGAGCTGTTTTTT.

The chain couples TRBV4-1 to TRBJ1-1; tentative D call: TRBD1 (6 bases). V lost 0 bases and J 0 bases, leaving 11 bases between the germline ends. The germline V gene has CDR1 MGHRA and CDR2 YSYEKL. CDR3 length: 16 residues. The DNA for the CDR3 is TGCGCCAGCAGCCAAGATCAGGACAGAATGAACACTGAAGCTTTCTTT. Its protein product is CASSQDQDRMNTEAFF.

This clone was observed a single time. V and J are TRBV5-5 and TRBJ1-2, with 7 nucleotides matching TRBD1. Germline lookup yields CDR1 SGHKS and CDR2 YYEKEE (reference sequence). The CDR3 contains 17 residues. After removal of 1 base from V and 5 bases from J, the junction contained 14 bases not matched to a gene. CDR3 in amino acids: CASSLWAMGQRKYGYTF. The CDR3 DNA is TGTGCCAGCAGCTTGTGGGCCATGGGACAGAGGAAGTATGGCTACACCTTC.

V usage is TRBV7-8 and J usage is TRBJ2-3; the match to TRBD2 covers 12 bases. V was pared by 5 bases and J by 3 bases, with 3 bases of the junction left unmatched. The germline gives CDR1 SGHVS, CDR2 FQNEAQ. The CDR3 length is 15 residues. CDR3 nucleotides: TGTGCCAGCAGCCTCGGACTAGCGGGAACAGATACGCAGTATTTT. Protein product: CASSLGLAGTDTQYF.